The rows below give T cell receptor beta chains drawn from one sample of a study of blood T cell repertoires in COVID-19. Clones were sequenced by immunoSEQ multiplex PCR, and TCRdb holds only the in-frame ones, with some missing. The sample lists 140,000 to 150,000 clones, approximately 80% seen once, with around 9.6% in the top ten. Material: peripheral blood. The receptors come from a man aged 55-75 years with active or convalescent COVID-19. The CDR3 runs from the conserved cysteine through the conserved F or W. The order of the fields is V gene, D gene, CDR3 protein. D genes are given only for firm matches.

v_call: TRBV2; d_call: TRBD1; cdr3_aa: CASSEAQTRTGIGGYTF
v_call: TRBV6-2/TRBV6-3; d_call: NA; cdr3_aa: CASSYPPGEQFF
v_call: TRBV30; d_call: TRBD2; cdr3_aa: CAWSVPLADTYNEQFF
v_call: TRBV12-1; d_call: NA; cdr3_aa: CASSFRSSNQPQHF
v_call: TRBV6-2/TRBV6-3; d_call: NA; cdr3_aa: CASSQTGYGYTF
v_call: TRBV4-1; d_call: NA; cdr3_aa: CASSRAGASNEKLFF
v_call: TRBV20-1; d_call: TRBD1; cdr3_aa: CSASSGGNYGYTF
v_call: TRBV7-2; d_call: NA; cdr3_aa: CASSNREPNEQFF
v_call: TRBV18; d_call: TRBD2; cdr3_aa: CASSQQTSGGTYEQYF
v_call: TRBV2; d_call: TRBD1; cdr3_aa: CASSHRTGGSGFTEAFF
v_call: TRBV2; d_call: TRBD1; cdr3_aa: CASSNTGQGSNQPQHF
v_call: TRBV6-1; d_call: NA; cdr3_aa: CASSEGPADSNQPQHF
v_call: TRBV7-9; d_call: NA; cdr3_aa: CASSLEGGNQPQHF
v_call: TRBV10-1; d_call: TRBD2; cdr3_aa: CATIGGGRYNEQFF
v_call: TRBV7-9; d_call: TRBD1; cdr3_aa: CASSPGQGRLEGYTF
v_call: TRBV5-4; d_call: NA; cdr3_aa: CASSLRIVGGPGNEQFF
v_call: TRBV4-3; d_call: NA; cdr3_aa: CASSQDPLRPNYGYTF
v_call: TRBV19; d_call: NA; cdr3_aa: CASSLEVEAFF
v_call: TRBV5-1; d_call: NA; cdr3_aa: CASTENTGTGNTIYF
v_call: TRBV19; d_call: NA; cdr3_aa: CASSIGAVRGETQYF
v_call: TRBV2; d_call: NA; cdr3_aa: CASRRTGSYNEQFF
v_call: TRBV14; d_call: NA; cdr3_aa: CASSQDLGTHYGYTF
v_call: TRBV5-8; d_call: TRBD1; cdr3_aa: CASRPGQAYTGELFF
v_call: TRBV11-3; d_call: TRBD1; cdr3_aa: CASSSTGDTEAFF
v_call: TRBV27; d_call: TRBD1; cdr3_aa: CASSLYPGQGHSPLHF
v_call: TRBV19; d_call: TRBD1; cdr3_aa: CASRGQGNAKSNEKLFF
v_call: TRBV30; d_call: TRBD2; cdr3_aa: CAWSVGTSASTDTQYF
v_call: TRBV7-2; d_call: NA; cdr3_aa: CASSFQAGRTAYEQYF